The rows below give T cell receptor beta chains drawn from one sample of a study of blood T cell repertoires in COVID-19. Here immunoSEQ multiplex PCR was the method, and the copy in TCRdb shows in-frame clones only, minus some. This repertoire shows about 230,000 clones, around four fifths found once; its top ten account for 4.5% to 7%. The sample taken for sequencing was peripheral blood. These receptors were taken from a man older than 75 with acute or convalescent COVID-19. Both conserved end residues are part of each CDR3. D genes are given only for firm matches. Expanded clones are given a class, and other clones once, few, many or no size at all.

D gene,J gene,V gene,clone size,CDR3 DNA,CDR3 protein
-,TRBJ2-1,TRBV7-9,-,TGTGCCAGCAGCTCCAGCGGAAGAAATGAGCAGTTCTTC,CASSSSGRNEQFF
TRBD2,TRBJ2-3,TRBV27,-,TGTGCCAGCAGTTTAACCGCCGGGAGGCCCACAGATACGCAGTATTTT,CASSLTAGRPTDTQYF
-,TRBJ1-1,TRBV4-1,-,TGCGCCAGCAGACCAGGACAGCTGAACACTGAAGCTTTCTTT,CASRPGQLNTEAFF
-,TRBJ1-2,TRBV7-2,-,TGTGCCAGCAGCTTAGGGTCGGGGGGCAACTATGGCTACACCTTC,CASSLGSGGNYGYTF
TRBD2,TRBJ2-4,TRBV27,-,TGTGCCAGCAGTTCACTAGCGGAGGAAAAAGCCAAAAACATTCAGTACTTC,CASSSLAEEKAKNIQYF
-,TRBJ1-2,TRBV19,-,TGTGCCAGTAGTATAAGGTACCAGGCAGGGGGCTACACCTTC,CASSIRYQAGGYTF
TRBD1,TRBJ1-5,TRBV28,-,TGTGCCAGCAGGACAGGGTTCAATCAGCCCCAGCATTTT,CASRTGFNQPQHF
-,TRBJ1-1,TRBV4-2,-,TGTGCCAGCAGCCAAGATGAGGATGGAGAAGCTTTCTTT,CASSQDEDGEAFF
TRBD1,TRBJ2-2,TRBV28,once,TGTGCCAGCAGCCCAACCGCCACAGGGGGCGGCACCGGGGAGCTGTTTTTT,CASSPTATGGGTGELFF
-,TRBJ2-3,TRBV7-6,-,TGTGCCAGCAGCAGGCGACTAGGAAGCACAGATACGCAGTATTTT,CASSRRLGSTDTQYF
-,TRBJ2-3,TRBV5-1,-,TGCGCCAGCAGCCCAAAGGGGCCTGGCACAGATACGCAGTATTTT,CASSPKGPGTDTQYF
-,TRBJ2-7,TRBV7-2,-,TGTGCCAGCAGCTTTAGCGGAGGGGAGGCCTACGAGCAGTACTTC,CASSFSGGEAYEQYF
-,TRBJ1-2,TRBV6-5,once,TGTGCCAGCAGAACTGGGGGGGCGGGGGATTTAGGCTACACCTTC,CASRTGGAGDLGYTF
TRBD2,TRBJ2-1,TRBV19,few,TGTGCCAGTAGTGTAAGTACCGGGACTAGCGGATTCTCCTACAATGAGCAGTTCTTC,CASSVSTGTSGFSYNEQFF
-,TRBJ2-5,TRBV28,-,TGTGCCAGCAGTTTGGGGGGCCGCCGGACAGGAGAGACCCAGTACTTC,CASSLGGRRTGETQYF
TRBD1,TRBJ1-1,TRBV7-9,-,TGTGCCAGCAGCCCCCGGGGACAGGCCCACGGTACTGAAGCTTTCTTT,CASSPRGQAHGTEAFF
-,TRBJ2-5,TRBV21-1,-,TGTGCCAGCAGCAAGGGACTAGCGGGGGGGCACCAAGAGACCCAGTACTTC,CASSKGLAGGHQETQYF
-,TRBJ1-3,TRBV12-3/TRBV12-4,once,TGTGCCAGCAGGGAGACAGCCGGAAACACCATATATTTT,CASRETAGNTIYF
-,TRBJ1-5,TRBV6-6,-,TGTGCCAGCAGTGGCACAGGCGGTAATCAGCCCCAGCATTTT,CASSGTGGNQPQHF
TRBD1,TRBJ1-2,TRBV2,-,TGTGCCAGCAGGACGGACAGGGTGCCATCTAACTATGGCTACACCTTC,CASRTDRVPSNYGYTF
TRBD2,TRBJ2-1,TRBV28,-,TGTGCCAGCAGTGCTTTGCGAGCGGGAGTAGGGAATGAGCAGTTCTTC,CASSALRAGVGNEQFF
-,TRBJ2-2,TRBV2,-,TGTGCCAGCAGTGCGAGTGGGGCCGGCTGGAACACCGGGGAGCTGTTTTTT,CASSASGAGWNTGELFF
TRBD1,TRBJ2-3,TRBV5-1,-,TGCGCCCCCAAGGGGGCAACGGAACCGACTAGCACAGATACGCAGTATTTT,CAPKGATEPTSTDTQYF
-,TRBJ2-5,TRBV20-1,once,TGCAGTGCTAGCTTTGAGACCCAGTACTTC,CSASFETQYF
-,TRBJ1-2,TRBV2,-,TGTGCCAGCAGTGATTCCCTCAACTATGGCTACACCTTC,CASSDSLNYGYTF
TRBD2,TRBJ2-2,TRBV2,-,TGTGCCAGCAGTGAATTGGCGGGAGGGAGATACACCGGGGAGCTGTTTTTT,CASSELAGGRYTGELFF
-,TRBJ2-3,TRBV4-2,-,TGTGCCAGCAGCCAGGGGACTTCTGACCGCACAGATACGCAGTATTTT,CASSQGTSDRTDTQYF
-,TRBJ2-1,TRBV18,once,TGTACCAGCTCACCAGGGGAGGGGTCCTACAATGAGCAGTTCTTC,CTSSPGEGSYNEQFF
-,TRBJ1-2,TRBV2,-,TGTGCCAGCAGTGAACAAGGGGGAGAGAACGGCTACACCTTC,CASSEQGGENGYTF
-,TRBJ1-1,TRBV28,-,TGTGCCAGCAGGAACCGGGAACCCCCTGCTACTGAAGCTTTCTTT,CASRNREPPATEAFF
-,TRBJ1-5,TRBV30,-,TGTGCCTGGAGGACAGCGGGGGATCAGCCCCAGCATTTT,CAWRTAGDQPQHF
-,TRBJ2-5,TRBV29-1,-,TGCAGCGTTGAAGTGGCTGGGGCGGGGGAGACCCAGTACTTC,CSVEVAGAGETQYF